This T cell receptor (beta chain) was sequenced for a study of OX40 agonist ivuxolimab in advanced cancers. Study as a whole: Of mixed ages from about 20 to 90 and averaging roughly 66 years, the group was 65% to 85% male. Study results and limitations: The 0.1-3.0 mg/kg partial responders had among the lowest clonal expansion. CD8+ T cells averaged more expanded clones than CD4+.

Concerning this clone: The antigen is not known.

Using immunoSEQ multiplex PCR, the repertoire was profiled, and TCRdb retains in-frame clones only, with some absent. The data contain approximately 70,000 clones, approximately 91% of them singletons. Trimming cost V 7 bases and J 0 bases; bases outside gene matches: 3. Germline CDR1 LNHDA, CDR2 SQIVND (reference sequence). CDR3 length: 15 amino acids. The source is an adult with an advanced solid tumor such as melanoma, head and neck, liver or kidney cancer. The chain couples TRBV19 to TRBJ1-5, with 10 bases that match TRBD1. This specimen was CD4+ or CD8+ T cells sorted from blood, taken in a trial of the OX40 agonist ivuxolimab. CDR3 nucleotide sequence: TGTGCCAGTACAGGACAGGGGGTTAGCAATCAGCCCCAGCATTTT. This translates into CASTGQGVSNQPQHF.